This note documents a single T cell receptor (beta chain) sequence. As yet, its antigen is unknown. Regulatory T cells were sorted as CD4+CD25hiCD127low/negative cells. As processed by the authors: Pooled Tregs gave around 5.6x10^4 patient and approximately 1x10^5 donor TCRbeta sequences. The method was immunoSEQ multiplex PCR; TCRdb's version includes in-frame clones alone and lacks a portion of them. The D gene and trimming were derived from the DNA, and the V and J assignments and clone size from that table. The sample records approximately 18,000 clones, about 92% being singletons. This CDR3 region has 11 residues. Trimming cost V 1 base and J 14 bases, with 12 bases left between them. Per the germline V gene, CDR1 is SGHTS and CDR2 is YDEGEE. The sample originates from a study of B cell selection in AIRE deficiency. Study-level findings and limits: In TCRBV usage, CDR3 length and diversity, patient Tconv and Treg cells matched healthy donors. About 29% of healthy-donor shared Treg TCRbeta sequences appeared in patient Tconv cells.

V usage is TRBV5-8 and J usage is TRBJ2-5; tentatively, D is TRBD2 (6 bases). The TCR sequence derives from a human donor in good health. The sequencing sample was made of CD4+CD25+ Tregs sorted from PBMCs. Here the CDR3 DNA reads TGTGCCAGCAGCTTGATTGGGACTCAATACTTC. Translating gives CASSLIGTQYF.